The 20 T cell receptor beta chains listed next were all sequenced from one sample in a study of T cells expressing NK-cell markers. With the 5' RACE reads reprocessed, TCRdb shows one record per CDR3 protein and no DNA. This listing includes about 150,000 distinct CDR3 sequences. Sequencing was carried out using blood T cells: a sorted CD56 or NKG2C T cell subset, CD4+ or CD8+ T cells, or bulk PBMC T cells (not recorded which). The receptors were gathered from a woman between 45 and 60 years old in good health.

This chain joins TRBV29-1 and TRBJ2-1; TCRdb reports TRBD2, a call that lacks DNA to check it against. This CDR3 comprises 13 residues. Germline values: CDR1 SQVTM, CDR2 ANQGSEA. CDR3 sequence: CSVQREWDNEQFF.

V is TRBV29-1 and J is TRBJ2-1. This CDR3 has 13 amino acids. Germline V gives CDR1 SQVTM, CDR2 ANQGSEA. The CDR3 region is CSVEGAEPNEQFF.

J is TRBJ2-1 and V is TRBV20-1. The germline V gene encodes CDR1 DFQATT and CDR2 SNEGSKA (reference sequence). This CDR3 comprises 14 residues. CDR3 region: CSVIFRGAYNEQFF.

The rearrangement links TRBV9 to TRBJ2-7. Per the germline V gene, CDR1 is SGDLS and CDR2 is YYNGEE. The CDR3 is 11 amino acids. This CDR3 reads CASSVGAEQYF. The full variable domain, rest sourced from reference TRBV9 and TRBJ2-7, is DSGVTQTPKHLITATGQRVTLRCSPRSGDLSVYWYQQSLDQGLQFLIQYYNGEERAKGNILERFSAQQFPDLHSELNLSSLELGDSALYFCASSVGAEQYFGPGTRLTVT.

The chain uses TRBV7-9 and TRBJ2-7; there is no DNA to check the TCRdb D call of TRBD1. Germline V gene data show CDR1 as SEHNR and CDR2 as FQNEAQ (reference sequence). This CDR3 has 13 residues. CDR3 sequence reads: CASSGGQEYEQYF.

The rearrangement links TRBV13 to TRBJ2-4. The CDR3 contains 14 residues. Germline V gene sequence: CDR1 PRHDT, CDR2 FYEKMQ (reference sequence). CDR3: CASRNSLAKNIQYF.

This chain uses TRBV29-1 with TRBJ1-2. In germline, CDR1 is SQVTM, CDR2 ANQGSEA. The CDR3 runs 16 residues. CDR3 loop: CSVEEKLRASGYGYTF.

V usage is TRBV29-1 and J usage is TRBJ2-1; TCRdb lists TRBD1, though no DNA is available to test this call. The CDR3 is made up of 16 amino acids. CDR1 and CDR2 from the germline V gene are SQVTM and ANQGSEA. CDR3 region: CSALGGGGTRVNEQFF.

The chain joins TRBV20-1 to TRBJ1-6; TCRdb names TRBD1, which stays unverified in the absence of DNA. The CDR3 consists of 15 residues. The germline CDR1 and CDR2 sequences are DFQATT and SNEGSKA (reference sequence). CDR3 residues: CSADDRLEYNSPLHF.

The gene calls are TRBV29-1 and TRBJ2-1; TCRdb calls TRBD1, which cannot be checked without DNA. The length of the CDR3 is 15 residues. CDR1 and CDR2 (germline): SQVTM, ANQGSEA. This CDR3 is CSAHPTGVFDNEQFF.

The rearrangement uses TRBV7-8 and TRBJ2-1; TCRdb names TRBD1, which stays unverified in the absence of DNA. This CDR3 comprises 16 residues. CDR1 is SGHVS and CDR2 is FQNEAQ in the germline V gene. The CDR3 loop is CASSLLRRAGNNEQFF.

The V and J genes are TRBV19 and TRBJ2-2; TCRdb's assignment of TRBD2 cannot be checked, as there is no DNA. The germline CDR1 and CDR2 sequences are LNHDA and SQIVND (reference sequence). CDR3 size: 21 residues. The CDR3: CASSLTLEREGQGSVFGELFF.

V gene TRBV10-2 combines with J gene TRBJ2-1. Germline V CDR1 and CDR2: WSHSY, SAAADI. This CDR3 comprises 12 residues. This CDR3 is CASEPRYNEQFF.

The chain couples TRBV7-9 to TRBJ2-5; TCRdb's D call of TRBD1 is untestable without DNA. This CDR3 spans 15 amino acids. The germline CDR1 and CDR2 sequences are SEHNR and FQNEAQ (reference sequence). This CDR3 is CASSSATGGWETQYF.

The rearrangement joins TRBV16 to TRBJ2-3; the D call from TCRdb, TRBD2, cannot be confirmed without DNA. This CDR3 contains 14 residues. Germline V gene data show CDR1 as KGHSY and CDR2 as FQNENV. This chain's CDR3 is CASSPSGSPDTQYF.

J is TRBJ2-2 and V is TRBV24-1; TCRdb calls TRBD2, which cannot be checked without DNA. This CDR3 has 18 residues. Germline V lookup: CDR1 KGHDR, CDR2 SFDVKD. CDR3 protein: CATSDLKKREGLLGELFF.

The chain carries TRBV2 and TRBJ2-7; TCRdb's D call of TRBD2 is untestable without DNA. The germline CDR1 and CDR2 sequences are SNHLY and FYNNEI. The CDR3 runs to 14 residues. The CDR3 is CASKAWRDAYEQYF.

J is TRBJ2-1 and V is TRBV19; checking the TCRdb D call of TRBD2 is not possible without DNA. The CDR3 consists of 11 residues. Per germline, CDR1 LNHDA and CDR2 SQIVND (reference sequence). The CDR3 loop reads CASTGGGEQFF.

The chain is built from TRBV7-9 and TRBJ1-5. The CDR3 is 15 residues long. Germline V lookup: CDR1 SEHNR, CDR2 FQNEAQ (reference sequence). The CDR3 sequence is CASSRGGVGNQPQHF.

The chain couples TRBV7-9 to TRBJ2-1; TCRdb indicates TRBD1, and absent DNA this call remains unverified. The germline V gene encodes CDR1 SEHNR and CDR2 FQNEAQ (reference sequence). This CDR3 is built from 16 residues. The CDR3 here is CASSAPTGGFYNEQFF.